This TCR beta chain stems from a study of PD-1 blockade in classical Hodgkin lymphoma. Brentuximab vedotin exposure varied among the patients, all of whom had relapsed after autologous stem cell transplantation. Study conclusions and caveats: TCR diversity rose significantly by C4D1 in CD4+ but not CD8+ cells. Healthy donors reportedly exceeded newly diagnosed patients in baseline TCR diversity. Complete responders matched newly diagnosed patients in baseline diversity.

Notes on this clone: Its specificity is unknown.

The assay was immunoSEQ multiplex PCR, and TCRdb's table has in-frame clones only and misses some. The profile covers over 15,000 clones, with more than 55% appearing a single time and around 8.3% taken by the ten largest. CDR3 length: 15 amino acids. The germline gives CDR1 MGHRA, CDR2 YSYEKL. Trimming took off 6 bases at V and 0 bases at J, with 11 bases between the two ends. The chain is built from TRBV4-1 and TRBJ2-2; D unresolved. Material: peripheral blood mononuclear cells (PBMCs), obtained before the second cycle of nivolumab. The source of this sequence is a human donor with classical Hodgkin lymphoma. CDR3 protein: CASSQSRANTGELFF. DNA for the CDR3: TGCGCCAGCAGTCAAAGTAGGGCGAACACCGGGGAGCTGTTTTTT.